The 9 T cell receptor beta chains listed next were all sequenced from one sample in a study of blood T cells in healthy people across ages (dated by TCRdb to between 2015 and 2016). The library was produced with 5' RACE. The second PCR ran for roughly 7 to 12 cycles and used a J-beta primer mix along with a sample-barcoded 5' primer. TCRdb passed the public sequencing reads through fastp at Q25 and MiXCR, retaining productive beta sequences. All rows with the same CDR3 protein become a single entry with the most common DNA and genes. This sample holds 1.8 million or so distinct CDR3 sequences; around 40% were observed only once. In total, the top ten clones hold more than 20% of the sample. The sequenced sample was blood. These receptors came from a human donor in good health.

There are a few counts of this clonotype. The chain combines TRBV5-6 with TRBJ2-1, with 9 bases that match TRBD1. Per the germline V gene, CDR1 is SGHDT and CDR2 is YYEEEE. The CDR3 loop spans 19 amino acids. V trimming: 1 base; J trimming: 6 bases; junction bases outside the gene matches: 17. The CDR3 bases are TGTGCCAGCAGCTTGACTCCGCTGGGACAGGGACAGTTAGGCAATGAGCAGTTCTTC. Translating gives CASSLTPLGQGQLGNEQFF.

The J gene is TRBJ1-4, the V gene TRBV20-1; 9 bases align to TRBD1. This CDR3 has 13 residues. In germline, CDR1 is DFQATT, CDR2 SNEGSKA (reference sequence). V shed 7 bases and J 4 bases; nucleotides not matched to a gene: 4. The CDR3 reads CSVGTGFNEKLFF. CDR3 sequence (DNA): TGCAGTGTTGGGACAGGGTTTAATGAAAAACTGTTTTTT.

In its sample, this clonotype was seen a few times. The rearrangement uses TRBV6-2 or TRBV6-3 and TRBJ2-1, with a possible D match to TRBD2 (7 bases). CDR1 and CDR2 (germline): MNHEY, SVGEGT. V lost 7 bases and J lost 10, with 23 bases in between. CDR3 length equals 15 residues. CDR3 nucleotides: TGTGCCAGCAACCGCGGGGGCTCATTTGGGGGAGAGCAGTTCTTC. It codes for CASNRGGSFGGEQFF.

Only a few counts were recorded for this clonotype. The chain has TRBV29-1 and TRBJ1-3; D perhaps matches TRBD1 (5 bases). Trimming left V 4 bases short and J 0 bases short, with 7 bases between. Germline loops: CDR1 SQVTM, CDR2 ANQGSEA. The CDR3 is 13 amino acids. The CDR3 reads CSVGGSSGNTIYF. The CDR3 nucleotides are TGCAGCGTTGGGGGGAGCTCTGGAAACACCATATATTTT.

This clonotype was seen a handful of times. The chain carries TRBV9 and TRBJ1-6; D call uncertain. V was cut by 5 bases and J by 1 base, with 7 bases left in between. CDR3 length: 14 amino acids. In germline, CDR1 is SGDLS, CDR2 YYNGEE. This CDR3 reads CASRKGSYNSPLHF. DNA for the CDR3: TGTGCCAGCAGAAAGGGATCCTATAATTCACCCCTCCACTTT.

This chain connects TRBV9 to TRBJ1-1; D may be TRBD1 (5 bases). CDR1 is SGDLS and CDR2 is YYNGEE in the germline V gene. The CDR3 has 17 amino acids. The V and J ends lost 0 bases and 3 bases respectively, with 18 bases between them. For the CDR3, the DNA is TGTGCCAGCAGCGTAGAGGGGTTGGAGGGCGCTGACACTGAAGCTTTCTTT. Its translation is CASSVEGLEGADTEAFF.

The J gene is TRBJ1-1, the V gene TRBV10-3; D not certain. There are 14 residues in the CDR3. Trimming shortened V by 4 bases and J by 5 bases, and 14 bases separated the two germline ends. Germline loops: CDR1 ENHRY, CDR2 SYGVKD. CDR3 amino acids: CAISAGWEGTEAFF. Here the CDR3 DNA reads TGTGCCATCAGTGCGGGGTGGGAAGGAACTGAAGCTTTCTTT.

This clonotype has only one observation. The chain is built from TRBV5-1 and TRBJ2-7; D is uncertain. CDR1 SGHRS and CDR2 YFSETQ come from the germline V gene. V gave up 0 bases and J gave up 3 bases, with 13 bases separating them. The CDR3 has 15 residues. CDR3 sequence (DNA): TGCGCCAGCAGCTTGGTGGACCCTGGAAACTACGAGCAGTACTTC. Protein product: CASSLVDPGNYEQYF.

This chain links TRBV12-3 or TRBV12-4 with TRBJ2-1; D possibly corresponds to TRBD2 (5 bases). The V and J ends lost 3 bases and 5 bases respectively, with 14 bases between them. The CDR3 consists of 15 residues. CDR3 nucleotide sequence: TGTGCCAGCAGTTTGTTCCTAGCCCAGAACAATGAGCAGTTCTTC. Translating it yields CASSLFLAQNNEQFF.